This T cell receptor beta chain was recorded in a study of patients and donors after allogeneic stem cell transplantation. TCRdb reprocessed the RT-PCR reads with MiXCR, giving one entry per CDR3 protein. Of 87,000 or so distinct CDR3 sequences listed, roughly 5.2% were seen once; the top ten hold around 2.6%. This CDR3 is built from 15 residues. Germline V gene data show CDR1 as LNHDA and CDR2 as SQIVND (reference sequence). Trimming stripped 4 bases from V and 2 bases from J, with 11 bases between. This clonotype was detected many times. Sequenced material: blood, either unsorted or a sorted T cell fraction (not recorded which). The clonotype comes from a human donor who was either an allogeneic HSCT recipient or a stem cell or donor lymphocyte infusion donor (not recorded which). It is not recorded whose cells these are; they may come from a transplant donor. This chain uses TRBV19 with TRBJ2-2, with D perhaps being TRBD1 or TRBD2 (5 bases each). The CDR3 protein is CASSRGYTNTGELFF. In DNA form, the CDR3 reads TGTGCCAGTAGTAGGGGGTACACCAACACCGGGGAGCTGTTTTTT.